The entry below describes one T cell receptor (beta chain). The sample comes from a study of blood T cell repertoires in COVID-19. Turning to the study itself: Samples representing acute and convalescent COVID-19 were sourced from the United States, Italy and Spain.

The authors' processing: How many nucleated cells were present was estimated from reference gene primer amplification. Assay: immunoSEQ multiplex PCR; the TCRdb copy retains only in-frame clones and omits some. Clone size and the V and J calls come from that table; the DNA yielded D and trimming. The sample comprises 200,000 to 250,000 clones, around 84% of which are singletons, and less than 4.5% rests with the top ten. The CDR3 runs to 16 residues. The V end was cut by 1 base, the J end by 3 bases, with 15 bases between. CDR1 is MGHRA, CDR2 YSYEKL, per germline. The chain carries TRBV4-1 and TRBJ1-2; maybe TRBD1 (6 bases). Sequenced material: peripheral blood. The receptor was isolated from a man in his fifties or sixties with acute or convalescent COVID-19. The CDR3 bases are TGCGCCAGCAGCCAAGTCGGCGGGGGCGTTGACTATGGCTACACCTTC. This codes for CASSQVGGGVDYGYTF.